The source of this TCR beta chain is a study of T cells after yellow fever vaccination. With 6 bases removed from V and 9 bases from J, the gap between germline ends came to 24 bases. The CDR3 spans 16 residues. Per germline, CDR1 WSHSY and CDR2 SAAADI. Findings of the study overall: Relatively few clonotypes were ones that appeared in both CD4 and CD8 compartments.

This clonotype was counted many times. What it binds is unknown. TCRdb redid the calling of the 5' RACE reads with MiXCR, one entry per CDR3 protein. The sample lists about 350,000 distinct CDR3 sequences; under 15% were seen once. The J gene is TRBJ2-1, the V gene TRBV10-2; D perhaps matches TRBD2 (6 bases). Sequenced here: CD4+ T cells sorted from PBMCs, sampled 15 days after the yellow fever booster vaccination. The receptor was isolated from a man aged 18 to 29 who received the YFV17D yellow fever vaccine. CDR3 protein: CASRGYGLLAAFEQFF. The CDR3 region has the DNA TGCGCCAGCAGAGGTTATGGATTACTAGCTGCGTTTGAGCAGTTCTTC.